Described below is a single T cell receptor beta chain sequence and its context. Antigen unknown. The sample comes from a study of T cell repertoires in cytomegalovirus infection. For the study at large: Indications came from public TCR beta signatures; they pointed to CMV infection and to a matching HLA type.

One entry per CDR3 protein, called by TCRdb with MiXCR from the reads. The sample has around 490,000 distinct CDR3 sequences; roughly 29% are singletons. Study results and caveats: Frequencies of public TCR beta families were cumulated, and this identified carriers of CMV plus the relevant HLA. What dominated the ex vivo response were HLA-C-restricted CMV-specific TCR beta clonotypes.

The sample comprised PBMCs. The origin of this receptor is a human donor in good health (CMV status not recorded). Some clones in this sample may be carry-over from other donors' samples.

The CDR3 region is CASSSQTERLGQPQHF. The CDR3, as DNA: TGTGCCAGTAGTTCTCAGACGGAGCGTTTAGGTCAGCCCCAGCATTTT. J is TRBJ1-5 and V is TRBV19; D not certain. Deletions cut 5 bases from V and 6 bases from J, with 20 bases between. CDR1 is LNHDA and CDR2 is SQIVND in the germline V gene (reference sequence). This CDR3 spans 16 amino acids.